This TCR beta chain was found in a study of shared clonotypes between healthy human individuals. Study context: In total, the donors were a couple of women and a few men aged 18 to 49.

Germline CDR1 and CDR2: SGHRS and YFSETQ. This CDR3 is built from 12 residues. The V and J ends lost 5 bases and 2 bases respectively, with 7 bases between them. Worth noting for this clone: The sample holds other DNA sequences that translate to the same CDR3.

TCRdb's copy holds only in-frame clones and misses some; the assay was immunoSEQ multiplex PCR. Of 2 million to 2.5 million clones detected, more than 80% appear once; the ten largest clones hold about 0.41%. The TCR was taken from a man younger than 35 in good health. Some clones in this sample may be carry-over from other donors' samples. The gene calls are TRBV5-1 and TRBJ1-1; D is ambiguous. The specimen sequenced was naive CD4+ T cells from PBMCs. The subset here: CD45RA+ positively selected. CDR3 sequence: CASRESNTEAFF. The CDR3 DNA sequence: TGCGCCAGCAGAGAAAGTAACACTGAAGCTTTCTTT.